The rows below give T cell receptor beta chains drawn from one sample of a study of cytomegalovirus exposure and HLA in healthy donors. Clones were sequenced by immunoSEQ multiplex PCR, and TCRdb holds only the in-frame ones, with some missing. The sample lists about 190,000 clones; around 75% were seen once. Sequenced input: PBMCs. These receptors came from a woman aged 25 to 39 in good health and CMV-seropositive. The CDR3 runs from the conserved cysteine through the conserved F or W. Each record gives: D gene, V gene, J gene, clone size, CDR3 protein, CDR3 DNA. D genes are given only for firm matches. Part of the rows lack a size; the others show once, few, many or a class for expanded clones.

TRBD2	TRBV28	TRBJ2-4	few	CASSTPRLAGEKNIQYF	TGTGCCAGCAGTACCCCTCGCCTAGCGGGAGAAAAAAACATTCAGTACTTC
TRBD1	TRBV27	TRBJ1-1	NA	CASSYDRGTEAFF	TGTGCCAGCAGCTATGACAGGGGCACTGAAGCTTTCTTT
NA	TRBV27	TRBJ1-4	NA	CASSLVQGEKLFF	TGTGCCAGCAGTTTAGTACAGGGAGAAAAACTGTTTTTT
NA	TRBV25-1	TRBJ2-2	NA	CASSERGWTGELFF	TGTGCCAGCAGTGAACGGGGTTGGACCGGGGAGCTGTTTTTT
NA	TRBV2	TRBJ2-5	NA	CASRGPGRETQYF	TGTGCCAGCAGGGGGCCAGGACGGGAGACCCAGTACTTC
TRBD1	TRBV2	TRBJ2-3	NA	CASSESGWDSGTDTQYF	TGTGCCAGCAGTGAATCCGGATGGGACAGCGGCACAGATACGCAGTATTTT
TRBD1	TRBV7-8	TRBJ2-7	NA	CASSLSTGTDIYEQYF	TGTGCCAGCAGCTTGTCGACCGGGACAGACATTTACGAGCAGTACTTC
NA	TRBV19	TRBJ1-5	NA	CASVTGHPSNQPQHF	TGTGCCAGTGTCACGGGACACCCAAGCAATCAGCCCCAGCATTTT
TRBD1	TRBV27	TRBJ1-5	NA	CASCRGPGQPQHF	TGTGCCAGCTGCAGGGGGCCGGGGCAGCCCCAGCATTTT
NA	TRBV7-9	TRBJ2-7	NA	CASSTAQFYEQYF	TGTGCCAGCAGCACGGCACAGTTCTACGAGCAGTACTTC